This T cell receptor (beta chain) was sequenced for a study of blood T cell repertoires in COVID-19. Data came from immunoSEQ multiplex PCR; TCRdb stores just in-frame clones and leaves some out. The sample includes 280,000 or so clones, 88% of them seen just once. The V segment lost 4 bases and the J segment 1 base; nucleotides outside the gene matches: 5. The CDR3 spans 15 residues. CDR1 and CDR2 (germline): SGHRS, YFSETQ. Sequenced material: peripheral blood. This receptor was obtained from a woman younger than 45 who had recovered from COVID-19. This chain links TRBV5-1 with TRBJ1-1; 9 nucleotides agree with TRBD1. The CDR3 here is CASSLQGQGNTEAFF. The DNA for the CDR3 is TGCGCCAGCAGCCTCCAGGGACAGGGGAACACTGAAGCTTTCTTT.